The source of this T cell receptor (beta chain) is a study of cytomegalovirus exposure and HLA in healthy donors. Study-wide background: Of all 398 donors who were genotyped, around 82% belonged to the Caucasian-associated ancestry cluster. Study observations and caveats: A later examination showed that TCR association rates differed by HLA locus, with DRB1 most and HLA-C fewest.

The PCR ran on 60 Vbeta and 13 Jbeta primers. TCRdb's copy holds only in-frame clones and misses some; the assay was immunoSEQ multiplex PCR. The sample consists of 110,000 to 150,000 clones, over 55% of them appearing once. Germline trimming cut 3 bases from V and 1 base from J; bases unmatched to any gene: 4. Germline V lookup: CDR1 MGHRA, CDR2 YSYEKL. This CDR3 contains 18 residues. With respect to this clone: Its matching antigen is unknown.

Sequenced input: PBMCs. The chain recombines TRBV4-1 with TRBJ2-6; 12 bases fit TRBD1. This TCR was recovered from a man in his forties in good health and CMV-seronegative. CDR3: CASSHGTGGISGANVLTF. The CDR3 DNA is TGCGCCAGCAGCCATGGGACAGGGGGCATATCTGGGGCCAACGTCCTGACTTTC.